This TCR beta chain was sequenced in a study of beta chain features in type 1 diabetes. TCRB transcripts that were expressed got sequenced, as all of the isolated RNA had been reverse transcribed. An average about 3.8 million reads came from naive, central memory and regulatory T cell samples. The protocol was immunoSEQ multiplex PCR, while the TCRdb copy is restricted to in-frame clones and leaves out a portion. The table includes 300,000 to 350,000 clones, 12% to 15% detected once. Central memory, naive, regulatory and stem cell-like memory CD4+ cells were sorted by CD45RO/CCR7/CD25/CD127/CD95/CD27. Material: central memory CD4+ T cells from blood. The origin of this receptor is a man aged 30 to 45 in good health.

CDR3 in amino acids: CSVVPGPMNTGELFF. The CDR3 region has the DNA TGCAGCGTGGTGCCAGGGCCGATGAACACCGGGGAGCTGTTTTTT. This chain joins TRBV29-1 and TRBJ2-2; possibly TRBD1 for D (5 bases). V gave up 6 bases and J gave up 1 base, with 15 bases separating them. This CDR3 is built from 15 residues. CDR1 is SQVTM and CDR2 is ANQGSEA in the germline V gene.